The 24 T cell receptor beta chains in this list originate from one sample, sequenced in a study of cytomegalovirus exposure and HLA in healthy donors. The PCR ran on 60 Vbeta and 13 Jbeta primers. The assay was immunoSEQ multiplex PCR, and TCRdb's table has in-frame clones only and misses some. The data contain roughly 70,000 clones, roughly 71% of them singletons. Sequencing was carried out using PBMCs. These TCRs come from a man aged 65 to 79 in good health and CMV-seronegative.

The chain is built from TRBV5-1 and TRBJ2-5, with TRBD2 matching 7 bases. Trimming at V came to 0 bases and at J to 3 bases, leaving 5 bases not matched to a gene. Germline CDR1 and CDR2: SGHRS and YFSETQ. The CDR3 runs to 15 residues. CDR3 DNA: TGCGCCAGCAGCTTGGGCTCCAGCGGGGAAGAGACCCAGTACTTC. Protein sequence: CASSLGSSGEETQYF.

The chain couples TRBV28 to TRBJ2-7, with 9 bases identical to TRBD2. The CDR3 is made up of 15 amino acids. The germline V gene encodes CDR1 MDHEN and CDR2 SYDVKM. The V gene end was trimmed by 3 bases and the J gene end by 1 base; junction bases not matched to a gene: 4. CDR3 nucleotide sequence: TGTGCCAGCAGTTTTTCGGCGGGGGGGTCCTACGAGCAGTACTTC. It specifies CASSFSAGGSYEQYF.

J is TRBJ2-7 and V is TRBV11-2; 8 bases are a match to TRBD2. CDR1 and CDR2 from the germline V gene are SGHAT and FQNNGV. The CDR3 totals 14 residues. Trimming took 1 base from V and 6 from J; bases not matched to a gene: 5. CDR3: CASSLAGGPGEQYF. The CDR3 region has the DNA TGTGCCAGCAGCTTAGCGGGAGGGCCGGGCGAGCAGTACTTC.

The chain couples TRBV5-1 to TRBJ2-5; D possibly corresponds to TRBD2 (5 bases). CDR1 and CDR2 from the germline V gene are SGHRS and YFSETQ. Trimming took off 3 bases at V and 5 bases at J, with 14 bases between the two ends. This CDR3 is built from 14 residues. The CDR3 bases are TGCGCCAGCAGCTCGTCGGAGGTGAGGGAGACCCAGTACTTC. Translating gives CASSSSEVRETQYF.

V gene TRBV30 combines with J gene TRBJ1-4; a weak D match, TRBD1 (5 bases). Deletions cut 3 bases from V and 5 bases from J, with 13 bases between. Germline V gives CDR1 GTSNPN, CDR2 SVGIG (reference sequence). The CDR3 runs to 14 residues. For the CDR3, the DNA is TGTGCCTGGAGCCGAGGACAACTGAATGAAAAACTGTTTTTT. It is translated as CAWSRGQLNEKLFF.

The chain uses TRBV12-5 and TRBJ1-5; D is perhaps TRBD1 (5 bases). Trimming shortened V by 7 bases and J by 2 bases, and 21 bases separated the two germline ends. Germline-derived CDR1 and CDR2 are LGHNT and FRNRAP. The CDR3 length is 17 residues. The CDR3 reads CASVRGAEEVGNQPQHF. CDR3 DNA sequence: TGTGCTAGTGTACGTGGGGCGGAAGAGGTGGGCAATCAGCCCCAGCATTTT.

This sequence joins TRBV5-6 and TRBJ2-3; TRBD1 aligns across 12 bases. The CDR3 is 15 residues long. Germline CDR1 and CDR2: SGHDT and YYEEEE. V shed 3 bases and J 7 bases; nucleotides not matched to a gene: 6. The DNA of the CDR3 is TGTGCCAGCAGCTACGGGACAGGGGGCGCACATACGCAGTATTTT. The encoded protein is CASSYGTGGAHTQYF.

In DNA, the CDR3 is TGTGCCAGCAGCTCGGGACTAGCGGGGTACCAAGAGACCCAGTACTTC. Its protein is CASSSGLAGYQETQYF. The J gene is TRBJ2-5, the V gene TRBV28, with TRBD2 matching over 13 bases. Germline V lookup: CDR1 MDHEN, CDR2 SYDVKM. The CDR3 covers 16 residues. V lost 6 bases and J lost 0; bases outside the gene matches: 4.

V gene TRBV11-3 combines with J gene TRBJ2-1; possible D gene TRBD1, 5 bases. V lost 4 bases and J 2 bases, leaving 6 bases between the germline ends. This CDR3 contains 13 residues. The germline gives CDR1 SGHNT, CDR2 YENEEA. The CDR3, as DNA: TGTGCCAGCAGCTCGACAGCCTACAATGAGCAGTTCTTC. Protein product: CASSSTAYNEQFF. The full variable domain, its missing parts supplied by reference TRBV11-3 and TRBJ2-1, is EAGVVQSPRYKIIEKKQPVAFWCNPISGHNTLYWYLQNLGQGPELLIRYENEEAVDDSQLPKDRFSAERLKGVDSTLKIQPAELGDSAVYLCASSSTAYNEQFFGPGTRLTVL.

This chain links TRBV7-9 with TRBJ2-5, with no clear D. Per the germline V gene, CDR1 is SEHNR and CDR2 is FQNEAQ (reference sequence). V was shortened by 4 bases and J by 0 bases, with 15 bases between the two germline ends. The CDR3 sequence is 16 residues long. CDR3 nucleotide sequence: TGTGCCAGCAGCTCCACAAGGAGCCGGGACCAAGAGACCCAGTACTTC. Its translation is CASSSTRSRDQETQYF.

This sequence joins TRBV7-9 and TRBJ1-1; 7 nucleotides agree with TRBD1. The junction had 9 bases not matched to a gene; V was cut back by 3 bases and J by 5 bases. The CDR3 has 15 residues. The germline V gene encodes CDR1 SEHNR and CDR2 FQNEAQ (reference sequence). The CDR3 is CASSFRPGTETEAFF. CDR3 coding DNA: TGTGCCAGCAGCTTCCGGCCCGGGACAGAAACTGAAGCTTTCTTT.

The table lists this clone with a count of one. The V call is TRBV5-1, the J call TRBJ2-2; D not certain. The germline CDR1 and CDR2 sequences are SGHRS and YFSETQ. Trimming took off 2 bases at V and 5 bases at J, with 10 bases between the two ends. The CDR3 length is 14 residues. Here the CDR3 DNA reads TGCGCCAGCAGCTTTCGACTCCAAACCGGGGAGCTGTTTTTT. This translates into CASSFRLQTGELFF.

The chain carries TRBV7-6 and TRBJ1-5, with D maybe TRBD1 (5 bases). Trimming took off 2 bases at V and 5 bases at J, with 7 bases between the two ends. CDR3 length: 13 amino acids. CDR1 and CDR2 from the germline V gene are SGHVS and FNYEAQ. As DNA, the CDR3 is TGTGCCAGCAGCTTACAGGGTGATCAGCCCCAGCATTTT. This codes for CASSLQGDQPQHF.

CDR3 loop: CASQRGAGNQPQHF. The CDR3 coding sequence is TGTGCCAGCCAGCGTGGGGCCGGCAATCAGCCCCAGCATTTT. This chain links TRBV19 with TRBJ1-5, with a possible D match to TRBD1 (5 bases). The V end was cut by 9 bases, the J end by 2 bases, with 14 bases between. Germline CDR1 reads LNHDA; CDR2 reads SQIVND (reference sequence). The CDR3 length is 14 residues.

V is TRBV7-9 and J is TRBJ2-1, with a tentative D call TRBD2 (6 bases). V gave up 3 bases and J gave up 6 bases, with 12 bases separating them. This CDR3 has 14 amino acids. Germline-derived CDR1 and CDR2 are SEHNR and FQNEAQ (reference sequence). The CDR3 region is CASSFGWGGNEQFF. Here the CDR3 DNA reads TGTGCCAGCAGCTTCGGCTGGGGAGGCAATGAGCAGTTCTTC.

The V gene is TRBV6-5, the J gene TRBJ2-5; D remains unclear. The closer fit of TRBJ2-7 to the DNA end suggests the J call may be wrong. Germline V gene data show CDR1 as MNHEY and CDR2 as SVGAGI. The CDR3 sequence is 14 residues long. The CDR3, as DNA: TGTGCCAGCAGTGCAACCTTTTGGGTCAGCGAGCAGTACTTC. This encodes CASSATFWVSEQYF.

The CDR3 nucleotides read TGTGCCAGTAGTAGACAGGGGGCGACTAACGAGCAGTACTTC. Its protein product is CASSRQGATNEQYF. This chain links TRBV19 with TRBJ2-7; 10 nucleotides match TRBD1. The CDR3 loop spans 14 amino acids. J gave up 5 bases and V 4 bases, and 5 bases lay outside the gene matches. CDR1 LNHDA and CDR2 SQIVND come from the germline V gene (reference sequence).

This clone was observed a few times. The rearrangement joins TRBV7-8 to TRBJ2-6, with a possible D match to TRBD1 (6 bases). V was trimmed by 5 bases and J by 0 bases, leaving 8 bases between them. The CDR3 sequence is 15 residues long. Germline CDR1 is SGHVS and CDR2 is FQNEAQ. CDR3: CASSQGGSGANVLTF. The CDR3 coding sequence is TGTGCCAGCAGCCAAGGGGGCTCTGGGGCCAACGTCCTGACTTTC. The variable domain in full, with the rest retrieved from reference TRBV7-8 and TRBJ2-6, is GAGVSQSPRYKVAKRGQDVALRCDPISGHVSLFWYQQALGQGPEFLTYFQNEAQLDKSGLPSDRFFAERPEGSVSTLKIQRTQQEDSAVYLCASSQGGSGANVLTFGAGSRLTVL.

This chain links TRBV15 with TRBJ1-3; 10 bases map to TRBD1. Germline values: CDR1 LNHNV, CDR2 YYDKDF (reference sequence). V lost 4 bases to trimming and J lost 4 bases; unmatched junction nucleotides: 7. The CDR3 has 16 residues. The DNA for the CDR3 is TGTGCCACCAGCACATGGGGACAGGGGAAGGGAAACACCATATATTTT. It yields the protein CATSTWGQGKGNTIYF.

The J gene is TRBJ1-2, the V gene TRBV11-3; TRBD1 aligns across 7 bases. The J segment lost 5 bases and the V segment lost 5 bases, leaving 5 bases of the junction unmatched. The germline V gene encodes CDR1 SGHNT and CDR2 YENEEA. The CDR3 is 13 amino acids. In DNA, the CDR3 is TGTGCCAGCAGCCTCCCGACAGGGTATGGCTACACCTTC. This translates into CASSLPTGYGYTF. Supplemented by reference TRBV11-3 and TRBJ1-2, the full variable domain reads EAGVVQSPRYKIIEKKQPVAFWCNPISGHNTLYWYLQNLGQGPELLIRYENEEAVDDSQLPKDRFSAERLKGVDSTLKIQPAELGDSAVYLCASSLPTGYGYTFGSGTRLTVV.

DNA for the CDR3: TGTGCTAGTGGTTTGGGGATGACAGGGGGAAGGAACGAGCAGTACTTC. Its translation: CASGLGMTGGRNEQYF. The chain has TRBV12-5 and TRBJ2-7, with 9 bases aligning to TRBD1. Germline V CDR1 and CDR2: LGHNT, FRNRAP. V lost 1 base and J lost 5; bases outside the gene matches: 9. The CDR3 consists of 16 residues.

This clone was observed a few times. The gene calls are TRBV5-1 and TRBJ1-5; D remains unclear. This CDR3 has 13 residues. Trimming removed 0 bases from V and 5 bases from J, with 6 bases in between. The germline V gene encodes CDR1 SGHRS and CDR2 YFSETQ. The chain's CDR3 is CASSLDSYQPQHF. The CDR3 bases are TGCGCCAGCAGCTTGGACAGTTATCAGCCCCAGCATTTT.

There are a few counts of this clone. The chain recombines TRBV11-2 with TRBJ2-2, with D uncertain. V lost 0 bases to trimming and J lost 11 bases, with 16 bases between them. The CDR3 is 15 residues long. CDR1 SGHAT and CDR2 FQNNGV come from the germline V gene. CDR3 DNA: TGTGCCAGCAGCTTAGATCGTTCGAGTACCTTAGAGCTGTTTTTT. Protein sequence: CASSLDRSSTLELFF. Together with reference TRBV11-2 and TRBJ2-2, the CDR3 gives the full variable domain: EAGVAQSPRYKIIEKRQSVAFWCNPISGHATLYWYQQILGQGPKLLIQFQNNGVVDDSQLPKDRFSAERLKGVDSTLKIQPAKLEDSAVYLCASSLDRSSTLELFFGEGSRLTVL.

The chain recombines TRBV27 with TRBJ1-1; no clear D gene. V was pared by 5 bases and J by 5 bases, with 15 bases between. The CDR3 length is 14 residues. Germline-derived CDR1 and CDR2 are MNHEY and SMNVEV (reference sequence). The CDR3 region is CASSLVGVGTEAFF. CDR3 in DNA: TGTGCCAGCAGTCTCGTTGGAGTCGGAACTGAAGCTTTCTTT.